This T cell receptor beta chain was sequenced in a study of human T cells and chemical hapten exposure (dated by TCRdb to the early 2020s). Concerning the study at large: For sensitization, 2% DPC in acetone was applied to a roughly 2 cm by roughly 2 cm area of upper inner arm skin. Throughout the roughly 24-week study period, patients were also given weekly therapeutic DPC doses on the scalp. Patch testing was performed on the upper back with Finn chambers containing 0.01% DPC, and the patch tests were scored after 6 days according to International Contact Dermatitis Research Group standards. The patient cohort, mostly female, included alopecia areata with under or over 50% scalp involvement, alopecia totalis and alopecia universalis. Libraries were pooled for sequencing, and per-sample TCR yields varied mainly because of small differences in library volumes within the pool. The study tracked peripheral blood TCR repertoire changes in vivo during primary and secondary sensitization to the hapten diphenylcyclopropenone (DPC) in alopecia patients. Blood was sampled from patients pre-sensitization (week 0) and at 2, 6 and about 24 weeks after DPC sensitization. Blood for TCR sequencing was provided by twenty-nine alopecia patients at one to four time points (pre-sensitization, 2, 6 and 24 weeks). The full study reports these points: Repeated subsampling changed both the strength of the expansion versus patch-test correlation and the threshold at which the correlation became significant. All patients had alopecia, a presumed autoimmune disease, so their immune response might differ from that of healthy individuals. Significantly more large CDR3 similarity clusters were formed by expanded TCRs than by pre-sensitization or healthy control sets, consistent with antigen-driven responses. Patch test score correlated positively with the number of PT1 expanded TCRs, reaching significance at thresholds 8, 16 and 32 but not at 4. DPC sensitization did not change how many TCRs were above 1 in 1000 frequency, and no evidence was found of alterations in global repertoire structure.

To prepare the library, RACE was applied. This sample was sequenced with a NextSeq 500. During library preparation, unique molecular identifiers were attached to individual cDNA molecules so that TCRs could be counted quantitatively and reproducibly. For every blood RNA sample, sequencing covered both the TCR alpha and TCR beta chains. The source study handled its data this way. A median of approximately 96,000 TCRs per sample was observed, with a range of roughly 20,000 to 700,000. The Decombinator software suite was used to annotate V, J and CDR3 in the TCR reads. Every sample was subsampled to the same number of TCRs (28,000) for the PS versus PT1 abundance plots. TCRs were defined as expanded if absent before sensitization and observed at least eight times at the 2-week time point. TCRdb trimmed the raw reads at Q25, called clones with MiXCR and kept productive beta chains. Rows with a matching CDR3 protein are joined into one entry that keeps the most common DNA and genes. The V and J calls reflect TCRdb's pipeline rather than the authors' work. The sample table lists 180,000 or so distinct CDR3 sequences, around 24% of them with a count of one. Jointly, the top ten make up approximately 6.7% of the sample.

According to the germline V gene, CDR1 reads ENHRY and CDR2 reads SYGVKD. The junction shows trimming of 7 bases on V and 3 bases on J, plus 12 bases between the germline ends. The cysteine opens and the phenylalanine closes a CDR3 of 13 amino acids. Here the CDR3 DNA is all that survives: 39 bases in frame from base 1. On this clonotype itself: It has no known antigen specificity. The record has no base qualities; no much larger clone is one base away.

What this sample's time point label stands for: patch test 1, 2 weeks after DPC sensitization. The sample's treatment or condition, from its label and the paper: therapeutic diphenylcyclopropenone sensitization with weekly scalp DPC. Blood at each patch-test visit was drawn before the patch test was applied. Patients were eligible if aged 18 to 70, diagnosed with alopecia and judged suitable for DPC therapy, and pregnant patients were excluded. Total RNA was extracted from unfractionated whole blood that had been collected in Tempus Blood RNA tubes. The receptor comes from a woman aged 45 to 65 with alopecia areata. Some clones in this sample may be carry-over from other donors' samples. Recombination connected TRBV10-3 to TRBJ1-1; TRBD1 could be the D gene, as 5 bases match. Here the sequenced sample was whole blood, taken in connection with sensitization to the hapten diphenylcyclopropenone (DPC). The CDR3 reads as follows: CAITGGRDTEAFF. At the DNA level, the sequence is TGTGCCATCACGGGGGGAAGGGACACTGAAGCTTTCTTT.